This TCR beta chain comes out of a study of regulatory T cells in long-lasting Graves disease. As to this clonotype: A much larger clone differs by one base, so this may be a read error.

CDR3 length equals 14 residues. V was cut by 0 bases and J by 3 bases, with 11 bases left in between. Per the germline V gene, CDR1 is DFQATT and CDR2 is SNEGSKA (reference sequence). Library construction for TCR beta used iRepertoire HTBI primers and Arm-PCR of CDR3 regions. One entry per CDR3 protein results from TCRdb running MiXCR on the multiplex PCR reads. The sample holds approximately 310,000 distinct CDR3 sequences, under 20% seen once. Time point: newly diagnosed GD, antithyroid drugs for less than 3 months. From RNA extracted from PBMCs, the TCR library was made. The rearrangement uses TRBV20-1 and TRBJ1-1; D call uncertain. The sequenced sample was peripheral blood mononuclear cells (PBMCs), obtained at new diagnosis, from a patient treated with antithyroid drugs. The receptor's source is a female donor with Graves disease. In DNA, the CDR3 is TGCAGTGCTAGAGATTGGTGGAGGGACACTGAAGCTTTCTTT. Translating gives CSARDWWRDTEAFF.